Listed below are T cell receptor beta chains from one sample, sequenced in a study of CD4 T cells in relation to SARS-CoV-2 and coronaviruses. These TCRs are of unknown antigen specificity. Clones were sequenced by immunoSEQ multiplex PCR, and TCRdb holds only the in-frame ones, with some missing. The profile shows around 20,000 clones, over 60% of them singletons. The sequencing sample was made of CD4+ T cells from PBMCs, cultured in vitro. These receptors were collected from a human donor in good health. Each CDR3 is given with its conserved first and last residue. D genes are given only for firm matches. A row's size may be missing; if present it is once, few, many or a size class.

TRBV3-1/TRBV3-2	.	TRBJ1-2	.	CASSQEWQTYGYTF	TGTGCCAGCAGCCAAGAGTGGCAGACCTATGGCTACACCTTC
TRBV4-2	.	TRBJ1-2	.	CASSQDLTNYGYTF	TGTGCCAGCAGCCAAGATCTAACTAACTATGGCTACACCTTC
TRBV23-1	.	TRBJ2-5	.	CASSPRTFLTLYF	TGCGCCAGCAGTCCTCGGACCTTTCTAACCCTGTACTTC
TRBV19	.	TRBJ1-5	once	CASSISGQSNQPQHF	TGTGCCAGTAGTATAAGCGGACAGAGCAATCAGCCCCAGCATTTT
TRBV7-8	.	TRBJ2-5	.	CASTRGGGQQETQYF	TGTGCCAGCACCCGAGGAGGCGGACAACAAGAGACCCAGTACTTC
TRBV5-8	.	TRBJ2-1	once	CASIRDQAIYNEQFF	TGTGCCAGCATCCGGGACCAAGCGATATACAATGAGCAGTTCTTC
TRBV7-9	TRBD1	TRBJ1-1	.	CASSPTGGTEAFF	TGTGCCAGCAGTCCGACAGGGGGCACTGAAGCTTTCTTT
TRBV2	.	TRBJ2-7	.	CASSNNGFHEQYF	TGTGCCAGCAGCAATAACGGGTTTCACGAGCAGTACTTC
TRBV7-8	.	TRBJ2-1	few	CASSLAERAHNEQFF	TGTGCCAGCAGCTTAGCCGAGAGGGCTCACAATGAGCAGTTCTTC
TRBV7-6	.	TRBJ1-1	few	CASSLREHTEAFF	TGTGCCAGCAGCTTAAGGGAGCACACTGAAGCTTTCTTT
TRBV30	.	TRBJ1-6	once	CACSRTPRGGSPLHF	TGTGCCTGCTCACGTACCCCCAGGGGCGGTTCACCCCTCCACTTT
TRBV2	.	TRBJ2-4	.	CASSVGLAKNIQYF	TGTGCCAGCAGCGTTGGACTAGCCAAAAACATTCAGTACTTC
TRBV27	.	TRBJ2-7	.	CASSLVGGSYEQYF	TGTGCCAGCAGTTTAGTAGGCGGATCCTACGAGCAGTACTTC
TRBV28	.	TRBJ1-1	.	CASSLGGGYTEAFF	TGTGCCAGCAGTTTAGGGGGAGGCTACACTGAAGCTTTCTTT
TRBV3-1/TRBV3-2	.	TRBJ2-7	.	CASSQGGWSYEQYF	TGTGCCAGCAGCCAAGGAGGTTGGTCCTACGAGCAGTACTTC
TRBV5-6	.	TRBJ2-6	.	CASSQERSGANVLTF	TGTGCCAGCAGCCAGGAGCGCTCTGGGGCCAACGTCCTGACTTTC
TRBV6-5	.	TRBJ2-1	.	CATGGRGQGRNEQFF	TGTGCCACAGGGGGGCGGGGGCAGGGGCGCAATGAGCAGTTCTTC
TRBV5-4	.	TRBJ1-2	.	CASSSYRLANYGYTF	TGTGCCAGCAGCAGCTACAGGCTTGCTAACTATGGCTACACCTTC
TRBV7-8	TRBD1	TRBJ2-1	.	CASSPRDRVSYNEQFF	TGTGCCAGCAGCCCAAGAGACAGGGTCTCCTACAATGAGCAGTTCTTC
TRBV10-1	.	TRBJ1-6	.	CASSPQGFSGPLHF	TGCGCCAGCAGTCCTCAGGGTTTTTCTGGACCCCTCCACTTT
TRBV5-4	.	TRBJ2-4	.	CASSLGLVRGDIQYF	TGTGCCAGCAGCTTGGGACTAGTCCGAGGGGACATTCAGTACTTC
TRBV29-1	.	TRBJ2-1	.	CSVGGLASSYNEQFF	TGCAGCGTTGGGGGACTGGCGAGCTCCTACAATGAGCAGTTCTTC
TRBV30	.	TRBJ2-3	.	CAWHTPQRPTYTQYF	TGTGCCTGGCACACCCCCCAGCGGCCCACGTATACGCAGTATTTT
TRBV29-1	TRBD2	TRBJ2-3	.	CSPGLAGAGGTDTQYF	TGCAGCCCGGGACTAGCGGGAGCGGGGGGCACAGATACGCAGTATTTT
TRBV3-1/TRBV3-2	TRBD1	TRBJ2-1	.	CASSQPTGGRFF	TGTGCCAGCAGCCAACCGACAGGGGGCCGGTTCTTC
TRBV18	TRBD1	TRBJ1-6	.	CASSPARYGTGYNSPLHF	TGTGCCAGCTCACCCGCGCGCTACGGGACAGGCTATAATTCACCCCTCCACTTT
TRBV6-5	.	TRBJ2-1	once	CASSYKGDEQFF	TGTGCCAGCAGTTATAAGGGGGATGAGCAGTTCTTC
TRBV19	.	TRBJ1-5	.	CASGEGVRAQHF	TGTGCCAGTGGGGAAGGGGTGAGGGCCCAGCATTTT
TRBV4-2	TRBD2	TRBJ2-2	.	CASSLEPSGGTGELFF	TGTGCCAGCAGCCTTGAACCTAGCGGGGGGACCGGGGAGCTGTTTTTT
TRBV2	.	TRBJ2-7	.	CASSPDYRLIHEQYF	TGTGCCAGCAGTCCCGACTACCGCTTGATCCACGAGCAGTACTTC
TRBV19	TRBD1	TRBJ1-2	.	CASTAGTGFVLGYTF	TGTGCCAGTACCGCCGGGACAGGTTTTGTTTTAGGCTACACCTTC